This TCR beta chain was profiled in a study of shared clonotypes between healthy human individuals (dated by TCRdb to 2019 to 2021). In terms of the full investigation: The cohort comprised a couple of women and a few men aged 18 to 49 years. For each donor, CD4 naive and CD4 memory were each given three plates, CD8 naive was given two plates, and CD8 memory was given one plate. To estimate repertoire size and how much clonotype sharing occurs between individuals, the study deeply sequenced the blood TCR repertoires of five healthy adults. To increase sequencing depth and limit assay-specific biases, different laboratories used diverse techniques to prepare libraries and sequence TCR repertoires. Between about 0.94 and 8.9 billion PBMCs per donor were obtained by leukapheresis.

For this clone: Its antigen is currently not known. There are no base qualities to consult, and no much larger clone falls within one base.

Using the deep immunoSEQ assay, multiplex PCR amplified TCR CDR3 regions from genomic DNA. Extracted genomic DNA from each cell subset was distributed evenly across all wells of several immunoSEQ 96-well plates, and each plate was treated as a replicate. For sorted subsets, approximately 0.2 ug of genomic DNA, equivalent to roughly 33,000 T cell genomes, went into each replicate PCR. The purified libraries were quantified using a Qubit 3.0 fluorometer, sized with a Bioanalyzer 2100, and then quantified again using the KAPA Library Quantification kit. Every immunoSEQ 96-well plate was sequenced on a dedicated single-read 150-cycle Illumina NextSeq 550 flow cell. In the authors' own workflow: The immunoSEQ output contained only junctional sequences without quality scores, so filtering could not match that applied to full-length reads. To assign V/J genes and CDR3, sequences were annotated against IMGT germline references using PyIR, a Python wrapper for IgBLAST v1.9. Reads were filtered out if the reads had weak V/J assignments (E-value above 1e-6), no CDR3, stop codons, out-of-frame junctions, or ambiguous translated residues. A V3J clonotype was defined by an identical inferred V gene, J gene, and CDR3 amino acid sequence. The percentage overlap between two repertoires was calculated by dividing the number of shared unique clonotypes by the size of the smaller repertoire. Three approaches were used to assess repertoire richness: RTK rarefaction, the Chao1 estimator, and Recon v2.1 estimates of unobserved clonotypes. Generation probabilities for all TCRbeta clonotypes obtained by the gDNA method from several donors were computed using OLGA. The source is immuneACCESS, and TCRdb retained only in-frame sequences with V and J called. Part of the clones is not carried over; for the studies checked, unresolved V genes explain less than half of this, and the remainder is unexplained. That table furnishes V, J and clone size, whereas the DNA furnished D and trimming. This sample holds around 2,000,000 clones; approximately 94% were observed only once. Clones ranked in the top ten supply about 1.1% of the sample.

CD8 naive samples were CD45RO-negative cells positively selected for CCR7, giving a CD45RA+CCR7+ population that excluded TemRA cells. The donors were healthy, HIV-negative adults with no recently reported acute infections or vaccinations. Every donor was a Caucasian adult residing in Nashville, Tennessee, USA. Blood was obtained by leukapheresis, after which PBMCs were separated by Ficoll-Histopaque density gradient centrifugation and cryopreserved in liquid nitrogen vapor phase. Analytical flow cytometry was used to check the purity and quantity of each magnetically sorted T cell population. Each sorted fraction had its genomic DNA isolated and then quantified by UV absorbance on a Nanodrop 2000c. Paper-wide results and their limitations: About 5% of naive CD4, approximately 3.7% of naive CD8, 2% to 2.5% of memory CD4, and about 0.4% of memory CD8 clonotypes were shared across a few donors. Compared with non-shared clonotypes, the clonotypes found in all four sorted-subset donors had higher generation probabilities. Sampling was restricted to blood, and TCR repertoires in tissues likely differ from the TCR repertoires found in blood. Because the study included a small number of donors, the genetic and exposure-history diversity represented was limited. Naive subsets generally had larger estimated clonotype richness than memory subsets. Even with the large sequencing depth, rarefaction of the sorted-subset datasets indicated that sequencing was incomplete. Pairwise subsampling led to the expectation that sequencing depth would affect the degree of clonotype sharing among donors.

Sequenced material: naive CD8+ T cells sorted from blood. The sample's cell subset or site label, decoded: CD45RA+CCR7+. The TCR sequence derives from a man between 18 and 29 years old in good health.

The CDR3 protein is CASSPTRDREHYGYTF. The DNA sequence is TGTGCCAGCAGCCCCACCCGGGACAGGGAACACTATGGCTACACCTTC. The sequence links TRBV7-9 to TRBJ1-2; 9 middle bases align to TRBD1. Trimming accounts for 5 bases at V and 3 bases at J, while the number of junction bases matched to no gene is 10. The CDR3 spans 16 residues, from the cysteine through the phenylalanine. Only the CDR3 DNA is retained, 48 bases long and in frame from the first base. Taken from the germline V gene (reference sequence), the CDR1 and CDR2 loops are SEHNR and FQNEAQ.